The 9 T cell receptor beta chains presented below share a single source sample, sequenced in a study of control samples from healthy donors and cancer patients (TCRdb year 2020). Libraries were constructed by the immunoSEQ multiplex PCR assay. TCRdb provides this immuneACCESS table in a form limited to in-frame rearrangements. Some clones are lacking; in checked studies, under half of them reflect an unresolved V gene, and why the rest are absent is not known. Across this sample there are almost 85,000 clones, with around 80% seen only once. Around a tenth of the sample is held by the ten biggest clonotypes. The sample taken for sequencing was PBMCs. Receptors originate from a man aged 60-69 years with head and neck cancer.

V and J are TRBV5-1 and TRBJ1-6, with 8 nucleotides matching TRBD1. This CDR3 region has 16 residues. V lost 4 bases and J lost 9; bases outside the gene matches: 12. Per the germline V gene, CDR1 is SGHRS and CDR2 is YFSETQ. The CDR3 is CASSLARDQGASPLHF. CDR3 in DNA: TGCGCCAGCAGCCTCGCTAGGGACCAGGGGGCTTCACCCCTCCACTTT. Complete variable domain (other parts from reference TRBV5-1 and TRBJ1-6): KAGVTQTPRYLIKTRGQQVTLSCSPISGHRSVSWYQQTPGQGLQFLFEYFSETQRNKGNFPGRFSGRQFSNSRSEMNVSTLELGDSALYLCASSLARDQGASPLHFGNGTRLTVT.

The V call is TRBV6-5, the J call TRBJ2-5; 10 nucleotides agree with TRBD1. Germline V gene lookup returns CDR1 MNHEY and CDR2 SVGAGI. V lost 6 bases, J lost 6 bases, and 4 bases stayed unmatched. The CDR3 has 13 amino acids. The CDR3 loop reads CASRRQGAKTQYF. CDR3 DNA sequence: TGTGCCAGCAGAAGACAGGGGGCGAAGACCCAGTACTTC.

The CDR3 sequence is CASSLVPNTEAFF. The CDR3, as DNA: TGTGCCAGCAGCTTGGTCCCCAACACTGAAGCTTTCTTT. The gene calls are TRBV5-6 and TRBJ1-1, with no clear D. Trimming cost V 0 bases and J 2 bases, with 5 bases left between them. CDR1 is SGHDT and CDR2 is YYEEEE in the germline V gene. This CDR3 has 13 residues. Using reference TRBV5-6 and TRBJ1-1 for the parts outside the CDR3, the full variable domain is DAGVTQSPTHLIKTRGQQVTLRCSPKSGHDTVSWYQQALGQGPQFIFQYYEEEERQRGNFPDRFSGHQFPNYSSELNVNALLLGDSALYLCASSLVPNTEAFFGQGTRLTVV.

The V gene is TRBV4-1, the J gene TRBJ2-7, with D uncertain. Looked up from germline, CDR1 is MGHRA and CDR2 is YSYEKL. V gave up 1 base and J gave up 0 bases, with 10 bases separating them. CDR3 length: 15 residues. The CDR3 region has the DNA TGCGCCAGCAGCCAAGGTCCGGTGATCTCCTACGAGCAGTACTTC. This codes for CASSQGPVISYEQYF.

This chain connects TRBV5-1 to TRBJ1-6; D not certain. V lost 0 bases and J lost 7, with 11 bases in between. Per germline, CDR1 SGHRS and CDR2 YFSETQ. This CDR3 is built from 15 residues. The CDR3 DNA reads TGCGCCAGCAGCTTGGCCCCGAACAGAAATTCACCCCTCCACTTT. Residues: CASSLAPNRNSPLHF.

This clone came up once. This chain connects TRBV6-5 to TRBJ2-7; 7 bases map to TRBD1. The CDR3 extends over 15 amino acids. Germline trimming cut 6 bases from V and 2 bases from J; bases unmatched to any gene: 10. Germline CDR1 reads MNHEY; CDR2 reads SVGAGI. CDR3 coding DNA: TGTGCCAGCAGGGTGGGACAGCCACCTACCTACGAGCAGTACTTC. It translates to CASRVGQPPTYEQYF.

The chain has TRBV7-8 and TRBJ2-4, with 10 nucleotides matching TRBD2. The CDR3 is 21 amino acids. Germline loops: CDR1 SGHVS, CDR2 FQNEAQ. V shed 5 bases, J shed 2 bases, and the junction held 21 bases outside the gene matches. CDR3 coding DNA: TGTGCCAGCAGCCCTCATGCGTTCCTAGCGGGAGTGGAGGGGACCAAAAACATTCAGTACTTC. Translation: CASSPHAFLAGVEGTKNIQYF.

V gene TRBV10-3 combines with J gene TRBJ2-5; D is perhaps TRBD1 or TRBD2 (6 bases each). Germline V gene lookup returns CDR1 ENHRY and CDR2 SYGVKD. The CDR3 covers 15 residues. Trimming left V 6 bases short and J 2 bases short, with 16 bases between. The CDR3 DNA reads as TGTGCCATCAGCCCGTGGGGGGCGGGACAAGAGACCCAGTACTTC. Residues: CAISPWGAGQETQYF.

The chain has TRBV5-5 and TRBJ1-1, with D maybe TRBD1 (6 bases). This CDR3 comprises 20 residues. Looked up from germline, CDR1 is SGHKS and CDR2 is YYEKEE (reference sequence). V was trimmed by 2 bases and J by 7 bases, leaving 33 bases between them. Here the CDR3 DNA reads TGTGCCAGCAGCTTTAGCTTCAGTGGTAGGGACTGGGACACACTTTATGAAGCTTTCTTT. Translation: CASSFSFSGRDWDTLYEAFF.